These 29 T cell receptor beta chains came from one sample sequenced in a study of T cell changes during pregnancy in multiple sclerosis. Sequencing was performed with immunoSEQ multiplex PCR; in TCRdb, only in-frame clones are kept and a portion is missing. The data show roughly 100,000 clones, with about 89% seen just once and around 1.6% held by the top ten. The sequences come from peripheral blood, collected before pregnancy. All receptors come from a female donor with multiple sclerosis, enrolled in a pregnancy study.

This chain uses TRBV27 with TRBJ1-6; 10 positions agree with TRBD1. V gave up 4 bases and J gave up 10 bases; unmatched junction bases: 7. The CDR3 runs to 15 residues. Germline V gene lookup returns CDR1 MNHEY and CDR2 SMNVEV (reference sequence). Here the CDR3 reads CASSSGTGARSPLHF. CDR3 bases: TGTGCCAGCAGTTCGGGGACAGGGGCTCGGTCACCCCTCCACTTT.

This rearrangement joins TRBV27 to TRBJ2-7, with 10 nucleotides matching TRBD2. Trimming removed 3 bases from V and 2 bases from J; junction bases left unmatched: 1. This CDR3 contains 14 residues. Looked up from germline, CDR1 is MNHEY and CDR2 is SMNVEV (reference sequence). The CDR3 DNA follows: TGTGCCAGCAGTTTGGGACTAGCGACCTACGAGCAGTACTTC. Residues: CASSLGLATYEQYF.

This chain's CDR3 is CASSLKVTSGSDNEQFF. The CDR3 coding sequence is TGTGCCAGCAGCTTAAAGGTGACTAGCGGGAGCGACAATGAGCAGTTCTTC. This chain uses TRBV7-3 with TRBJ2-1; 12 bases agree with TRBD2. J was trimmed by 5 bases and V by 1 base; bases with no gene match: 6. Germline CDR1 and CDR2: SGHTA and FQGTGA. The CDR3 is 17 amino acids. Based on the CDR3 plus reference TRBV7-3 and TRBJ2-1, the full variable domain is GAGVSQTPSNKVTEKGKYVELRCDPISGHTALYWYRQSLGQGPEFLIYFQGTGAADDSGLPNDRFFAVRPEGSVSTLKIQRTERGDSAVYLCASSLKVTSGSDNEQFFGPGTRLTVL.

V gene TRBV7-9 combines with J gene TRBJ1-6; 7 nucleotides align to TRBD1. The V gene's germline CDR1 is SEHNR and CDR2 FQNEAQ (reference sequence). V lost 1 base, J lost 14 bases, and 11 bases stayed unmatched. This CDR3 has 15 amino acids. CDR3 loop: CASSLGGEGGPSLHF. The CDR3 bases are TGTGCCAGCAGCTTAGGGGGTGAAGGGGGCCCGTCCCTCCACTTT.

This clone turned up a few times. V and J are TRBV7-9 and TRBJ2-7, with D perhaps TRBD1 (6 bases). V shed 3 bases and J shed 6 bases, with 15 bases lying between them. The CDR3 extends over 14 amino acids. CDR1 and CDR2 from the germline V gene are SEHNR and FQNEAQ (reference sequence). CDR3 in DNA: TGTGCCAGCAGCTTGTTGGACAGTGGGAGCGAGCAGTACTTC. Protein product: CASSLLDSGSEQYF.

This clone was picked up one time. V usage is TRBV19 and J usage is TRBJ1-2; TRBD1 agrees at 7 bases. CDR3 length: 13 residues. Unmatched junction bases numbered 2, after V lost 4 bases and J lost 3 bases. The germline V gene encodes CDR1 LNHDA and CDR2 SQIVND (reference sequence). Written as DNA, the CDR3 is TGTGCCAGTAGTAGCGGACAGGACTATGGCTACACCTTC. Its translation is CASSSGQDYGYTF.

The CDR3 DNA is TGCGCCAGCAGCCCAGGACTAGCGGGAGGTATAACGGGAGATACGCAGTATTTT. This sequence encodes CASSPGLAGGITGDTQYF. This chain joins TRBV5-1 and TRBJ2-3, with TRBD2 matching 14 bases. CDR1 and CDR2 from the germline V gene are SGHRS and YFSETQ. V lost 4 bases and J lost 5; bases outside the gene matches: 12. The CDR3 has 18 residues.

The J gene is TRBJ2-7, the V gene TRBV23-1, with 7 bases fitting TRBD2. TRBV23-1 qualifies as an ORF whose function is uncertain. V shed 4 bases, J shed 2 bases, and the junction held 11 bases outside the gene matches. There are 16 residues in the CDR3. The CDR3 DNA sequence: TGCGCCAGCAGTCCCGCGCGGGGGAGAGTTGCCTACGAGCAGTACTTC. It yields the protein CASSPARGRVAYEQYF.

CDR3 loop: CASSPGQGMVDEKLFF. The CDR3, as DNA: TGTGCCAGCAGCCCCGGACAGGGCATGGTGGATGAAAAACTGTTTTTT. This chain connects TRBV5-4 to TRBJ1-4, with 8 bases matching TRBD1. The CDR3 runs 16 residues. CDR1 is SGHNT, CDR2 YYREEE, per germline (reference sequence). V shed 4 bases and J 6 bases; nucleotides not matched to a gene: 11.

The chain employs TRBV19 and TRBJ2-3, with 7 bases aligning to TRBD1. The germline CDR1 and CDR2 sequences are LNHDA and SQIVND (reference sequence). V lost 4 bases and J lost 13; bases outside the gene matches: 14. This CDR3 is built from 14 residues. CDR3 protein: CASSTVSGQPHEYF. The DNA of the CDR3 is TGTGCCAGTAGTACGGTGTCGGGACAGCCCCATGAGTATTTT.

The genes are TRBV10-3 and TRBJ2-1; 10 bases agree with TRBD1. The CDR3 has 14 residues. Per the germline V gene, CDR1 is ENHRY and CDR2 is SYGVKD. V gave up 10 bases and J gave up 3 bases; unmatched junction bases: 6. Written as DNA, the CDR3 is TGTGCCACCGCAGGACAGGGGGTCTACAATGAGCAGTTCTTC. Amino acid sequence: CATAGQGVYNEQFF.

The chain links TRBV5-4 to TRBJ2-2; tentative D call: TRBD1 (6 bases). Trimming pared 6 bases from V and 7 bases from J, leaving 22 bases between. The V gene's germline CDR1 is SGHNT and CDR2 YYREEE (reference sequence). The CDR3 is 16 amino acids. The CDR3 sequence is CASTPYGTKSGGELFF. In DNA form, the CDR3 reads TGTGCCAGCACCCCGTACGGGACAAAGTCCGGCGGGGAGCTGTTTTTT.

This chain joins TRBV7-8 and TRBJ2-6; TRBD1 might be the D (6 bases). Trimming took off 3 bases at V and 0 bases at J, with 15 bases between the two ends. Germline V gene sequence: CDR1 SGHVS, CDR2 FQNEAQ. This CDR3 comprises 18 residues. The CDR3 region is CASSFIQQGSSGANVLTF. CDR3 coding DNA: TGTGCCAGCAGCTTCATCCAACAGGGAAGCTCTGGGGCCAACGTCCTGACTTTC. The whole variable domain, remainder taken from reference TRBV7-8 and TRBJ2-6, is GAGVSQSPRYKVAKRGQDVALRCDPISGHVSLFWYQQALGQGPEFLTYFQNEAQLDKSGLPSDRFFAERPEGSVSTLKIQRTQQEDSAVYLCASSFIQQGSSGANVLTFGAGSRLTVL.

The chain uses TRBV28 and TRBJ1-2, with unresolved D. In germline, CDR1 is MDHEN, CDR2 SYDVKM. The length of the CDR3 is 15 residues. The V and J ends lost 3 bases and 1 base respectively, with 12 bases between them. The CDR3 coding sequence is TGTGCCAGCAGTTTTCAGGATGGGCTTAACTATGGCTACACCTTC. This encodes CASSFQDGLNYGYTF.

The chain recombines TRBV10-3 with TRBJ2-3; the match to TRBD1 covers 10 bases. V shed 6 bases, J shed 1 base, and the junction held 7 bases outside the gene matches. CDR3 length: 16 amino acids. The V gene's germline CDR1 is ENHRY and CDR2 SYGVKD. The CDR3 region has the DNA TGTGCCATCAGCCCCGGACAGGGGGGAGGCACAGATACGCAGTATTTT. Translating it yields CAISPGQGGGTDTQYF.

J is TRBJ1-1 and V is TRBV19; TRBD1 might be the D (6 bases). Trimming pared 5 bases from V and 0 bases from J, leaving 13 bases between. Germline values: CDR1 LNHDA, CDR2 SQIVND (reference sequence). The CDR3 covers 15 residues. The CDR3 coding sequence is TGTGCCAGTAGTCTACTGACAGGTGTGAACACTGAAGCTTTCTTT. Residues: CASSLLTGVNTEAFF.

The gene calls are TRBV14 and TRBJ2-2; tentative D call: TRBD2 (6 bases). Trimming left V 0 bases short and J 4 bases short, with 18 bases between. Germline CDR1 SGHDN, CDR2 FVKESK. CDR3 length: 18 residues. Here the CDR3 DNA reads TGTGCCAGCAGCCAAGAAAGATCAGGAGGGTTGGTCACCGGGGAGCTGTTTTTT. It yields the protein CASSQERSGGLVTGELFF. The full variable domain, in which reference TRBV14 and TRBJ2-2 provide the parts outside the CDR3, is EAGVTQFPSHSVIEKGQTVTLRCDPISGHDNLYWYRRVMGKEIKFLLHFVKESKQDESGMPNNRFLAERTGGTYSTLKVQPAELEDSGVYFCASSQERSGGLVTGELFFGEGSRLTVL.

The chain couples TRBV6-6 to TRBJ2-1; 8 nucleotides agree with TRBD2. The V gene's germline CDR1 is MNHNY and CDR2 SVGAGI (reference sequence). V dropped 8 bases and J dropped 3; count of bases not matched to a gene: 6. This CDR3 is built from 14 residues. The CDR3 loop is CASGGTRGYNEQFF. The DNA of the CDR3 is TGTGCCAGCGGCGGGACTAGAGGCTACAATGAGCAGTTCTTC.

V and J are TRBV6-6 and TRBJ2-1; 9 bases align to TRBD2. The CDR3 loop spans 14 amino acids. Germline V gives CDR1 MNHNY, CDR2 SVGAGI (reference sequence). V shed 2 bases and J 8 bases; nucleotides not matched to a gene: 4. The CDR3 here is CASSYRTSDYEQFF. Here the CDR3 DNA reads TGTGCCAGCAGTTACCGGACTAGCGATTATGAGCAGTTCTTC.

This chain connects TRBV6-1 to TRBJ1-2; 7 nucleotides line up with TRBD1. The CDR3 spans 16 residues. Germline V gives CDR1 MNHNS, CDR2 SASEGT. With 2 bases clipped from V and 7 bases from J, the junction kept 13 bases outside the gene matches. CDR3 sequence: CASSEIGWGRQGGYTF. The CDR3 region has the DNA TGTGCCAGCAGTGAAATAGGTTGGGGGCGACAGGGTGGCTACACCTTC.

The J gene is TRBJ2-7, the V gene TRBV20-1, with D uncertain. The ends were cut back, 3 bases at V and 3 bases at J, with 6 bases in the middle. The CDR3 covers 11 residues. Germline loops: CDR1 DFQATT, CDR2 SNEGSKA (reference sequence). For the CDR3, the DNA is TGCAGTGCTAGTCGGAGCTACGAGCAGTACTTC. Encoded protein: CSASRSYEQYF.

CDR3 region: CASSSDSPLHF. Here the CDR3 DNA reads TGTGCCAGCAGCTCGGATTCACCCCTCCACTTT. The V gene is TRBV7-9, the J gene TRBJ1-6, with D hard to call. V was shortened by 4 bases and J by 8 bases, with 3 bases between the two germline ends. Germline V gene sequence: CDR1 SEHNR, CDR2 FQNEAQ (reference sequence). CDR3 length equals 11 residues.

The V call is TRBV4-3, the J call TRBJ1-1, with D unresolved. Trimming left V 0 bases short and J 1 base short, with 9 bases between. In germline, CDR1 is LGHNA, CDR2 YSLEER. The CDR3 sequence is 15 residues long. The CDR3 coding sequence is TGCGCCAGCAGCCAAGATCCAGGAACGAACACTGAAGCTTTCTTT. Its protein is CASSQDPGTNTEAFF.

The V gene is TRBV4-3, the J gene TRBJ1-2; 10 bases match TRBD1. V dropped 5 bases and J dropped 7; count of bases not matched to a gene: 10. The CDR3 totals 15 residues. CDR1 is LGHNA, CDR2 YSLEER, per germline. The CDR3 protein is CASSGQRQGASGYTF. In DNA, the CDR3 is TGCGCCAGCAGCGGACAAAGACAGGGGGCTTCTGGCTACACCTTC.

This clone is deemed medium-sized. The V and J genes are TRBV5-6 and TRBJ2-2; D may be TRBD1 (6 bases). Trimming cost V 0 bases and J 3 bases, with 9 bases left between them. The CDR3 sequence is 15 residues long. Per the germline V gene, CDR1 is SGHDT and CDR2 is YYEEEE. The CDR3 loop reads CASSLVQGDTGELFF. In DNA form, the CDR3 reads TGTGCCAGCAGCTTGGTACAGGGTGACACCGGGGAGCTGTTTTTT.

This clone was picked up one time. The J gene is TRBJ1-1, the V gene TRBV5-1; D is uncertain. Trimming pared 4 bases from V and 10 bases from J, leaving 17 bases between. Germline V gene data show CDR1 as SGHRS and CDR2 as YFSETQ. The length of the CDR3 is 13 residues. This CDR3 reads CASSPDPSSGAFF. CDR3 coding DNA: TGCGCCAGCAGCCCGGACCCCTCGAGCGGAGCTTTCTTT.

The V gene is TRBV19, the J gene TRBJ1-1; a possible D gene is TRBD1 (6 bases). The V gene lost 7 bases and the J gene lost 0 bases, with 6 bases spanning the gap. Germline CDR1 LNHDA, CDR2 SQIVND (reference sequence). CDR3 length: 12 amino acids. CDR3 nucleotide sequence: TGTGCCAGTAAGGGGGTGAACACTGAAGCTTTCTTT. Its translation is CASKGVNTEAFF. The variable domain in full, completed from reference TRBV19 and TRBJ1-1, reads DGGITQSPKYLFRKEGQNVTLSCEQNLNHDAMYWYRQDPGQGLRLIYYSQIVNDFQKGDIAEGYSVSREKKESFPLTVTSAQKNPTAFYLCASKGVNTEAFFGQGTRLTVV.

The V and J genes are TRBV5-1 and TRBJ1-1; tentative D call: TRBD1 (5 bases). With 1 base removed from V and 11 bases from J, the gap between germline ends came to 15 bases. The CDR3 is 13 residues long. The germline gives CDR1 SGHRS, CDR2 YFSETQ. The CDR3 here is CASSLKGPEEAFF. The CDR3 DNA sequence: TGCGCCAGCAGCTTGAAGGGGCCCGAGGAGGCTTTCTTT.

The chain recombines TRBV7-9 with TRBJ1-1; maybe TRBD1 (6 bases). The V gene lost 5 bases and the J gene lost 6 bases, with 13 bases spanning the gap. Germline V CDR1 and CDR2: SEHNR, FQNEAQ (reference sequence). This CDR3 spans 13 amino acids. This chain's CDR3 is CASSKQGGAEAFF. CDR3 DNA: TGTGCCAGCAGCAAACAGGGTGGGGCTGAAGCTTTCTTT.